This T cell receptor beta chain was sequenced for a study of human T cells and chemical hapten exposure. Overall study: Per-sample variation in TCR yield stemmed mainly from small pooled library volume differences.

As for time point: patch test 1, 2 weeks after DPC sensitization. Treatment indicated: therapeutic diphenylcyclopropenone sensitization with weekly scalp DPC. The study drew its donors from alopecia patients who were 18 to 70 years old and suitable for DPC. The starting material, unfractionated whole blood, was used for total RNA extraction. The library attached unique molecular identifiers to individual cDNA molecules. TCRdb passed the RACE reads through MiXCR, listing each CDR3 protein once. Among a few hundred thousand distinct CDR3 sequences listed, more than 4.5% were seen once. In germline, CDR1 is LGHDT, CDR2 YNNKEL (reference sequence). The V and J ends lost 0 bases and 2 bases respectively, with 11 bases between them. The CDR3 covers 15 residues. This clonotype has more than one count but fewer than ten.

The V gene is TRBV3-1, the J gene TRBJ2-7; D possibly matches TRBD1 or TRBD2 (6 bases each). This receptor was taken from a woman in her fifties or sixties with alopecia areata. Some clones in this sample may be carry-over from other donors' samples. Sequenced material: whole blood, taken in connection with sensitization to the hapten diphenylcyclopropenone (DPC). CDR3 DNA: TGTGCCAGCAGCCAAGAAAGGGGGGCCCCCTACGAGCAGTACTTC. This translates into CASSQERGAPYEQYF.